This record concerns one TCR beta chain sequence. Its target is not known. The sample originates from a study of OX40 agonist ivuxolimab in advanced cancers. Study-wide background: While on treatment, patients had intravenous ivuxolimab at 0.01 to 10 mg/kg every 2 weeks. Study outcomes and limitations: Dosing at 0.1 to 3.0 mg/kg was accompanied by clonal expansion of CD4+ and CD8+ blood T cells by week 6.

Germline-derived CDR1 and CDR2 are DFQATT and SNEGSKA (reference sequence). V was cut by 3 bases and J by 4 bases, with 6 bases left in between. This CDR3 has 11 amino acids. If patients had autoimmune disease history or systemic immunosuppression, they were excluded. Method: immunoSEQ multiplex PCR; TCRdb's copy keeps in-frame clones and lacks some. Of about 12,000 clones detected, 70% to 75% appear once; the ten largest clones hold roughly 29%. The clonotype originates from an adult with an advanced solid tumor such as melanoma, head and neck, liver or kidney cancer. V usage is TRBV20-1 and J usage is TRBJ1-1, with D unclear. Sequenced here: CD4+ or CD8+ T cells sorted from blood, sampled in a trial of the OX40 agonist ivuxolimab. The CDR3 nucleotides read TGCAGTGCTAGGCAGGTCACTGAAGCTTTCTTT. Residues: CSARQVTEAFF.